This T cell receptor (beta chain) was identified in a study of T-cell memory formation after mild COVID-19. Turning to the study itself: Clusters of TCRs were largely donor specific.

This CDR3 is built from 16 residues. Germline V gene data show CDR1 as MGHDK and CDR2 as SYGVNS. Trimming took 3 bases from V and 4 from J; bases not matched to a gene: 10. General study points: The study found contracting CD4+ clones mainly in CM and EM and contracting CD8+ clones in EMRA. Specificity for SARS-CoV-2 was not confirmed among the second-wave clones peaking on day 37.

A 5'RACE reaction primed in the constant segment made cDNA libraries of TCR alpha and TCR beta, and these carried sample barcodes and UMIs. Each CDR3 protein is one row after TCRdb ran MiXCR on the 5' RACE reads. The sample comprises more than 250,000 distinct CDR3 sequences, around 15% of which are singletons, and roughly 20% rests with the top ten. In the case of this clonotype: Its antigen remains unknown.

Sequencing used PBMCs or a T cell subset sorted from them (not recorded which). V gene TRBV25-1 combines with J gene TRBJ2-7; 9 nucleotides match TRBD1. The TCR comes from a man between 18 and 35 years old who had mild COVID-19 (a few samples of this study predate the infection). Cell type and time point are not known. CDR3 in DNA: TGTGCCAGCAGTGAGCCCCCCGGACAGGGGTTTTACGAGCAGTACGTC. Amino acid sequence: CASSEPPGQGFYEQYV.